These 15 T cell receptor beta chains were sequenced from one sample in a study of post-analysis software for immune sequencing data (dated by TCRdb to the mid-2010s). Libraries were constructed by PCR. The sequencer was an Illumina HiSeq 2500. Unique molecular identifiers were incorporated into TCR beta cDNA libraries to reduce PCR and sequencing biases. TCRdb trimmed public reads at Q25 via fastp, called clones via MiXCR and kept in-frame beta chains. Rows are unified per CDR3 protein, each entry keeping the most common DNA and genes. Within this sample are a few hundred thousand distinct CDR3 sequences, with approximately 38% of them counted one time only. The ten largest clones capture approximately 7.1% of the sample. For these TCRs, the target antigens are not known. The paper's findings and limits, for the study overall: Significantly higher frequencies in patients than in controls were found for roughly 5 TRBV segments, including TRBV5-6, TRBV5-1 and TRBV20-1.

Sample: blood. Receptor source: a girl aged 2 to 9 with multiple sclerosis.

In the case of this clonotype: The junction does not match germline at one end; this may be a read error. The chain combines TRBV20-1 with TRBJ1-4; D unclear. In germline, CDR1 is DFQATT, CDR2 SNEGSKA (reference sequence). CDR3 length: 11 residues. The CDR3 is CSARDNEKRFF. The CDR3 bases are TGCAGTGCTAGGGATAATGAAAAACGGTTTTTT.

The gene calls are TRBV2 and TRBJ2-2; D ambiguous. Between the trimmed V and J ends, which lost 5 bases and 5 bases, there was a span of 6 bases. The CDR3 is made up of 12 amino acids. Germline values: CDR1 SNHLY, CDR2 FYNNEI. CDR3 sequence reads: CASSSFTGELFF. In DNA, the CDR3 is TGTGCCAGCAGTTCCTTTACCGGGGAGCTGTTTTTT.

This clonotype was recorded a few times. The chain is built from TRBV6-5 and TRBJ2-1; TRBD2 aligns across 13 bases. Per germline, CDR1 MNHEY and CDR2 SVGAGI. V was clipped by 10 bases and J by 7 bases; unmatched bases: 10. The CDR3 has 15 residues. As DNA, the CDR3 is TGTGCCACCCAGCGACTAGCGGGGGGCAGAAATGAGCAGTTCTTC. This gives the protein CATQRLAGGRNEQFF.

In its sample, this clonotype was seen a few times. The DNA for the CDR3 is TGTGCCAGCTCACCACCAGGGGGAGAGACCCAGTACTTC. As protein: CASSPPGGETQYF. The rearrangement joins TRBV18 to TRBJ2-5, with D possibly TRBD1 on 6 matching bases. The germline V gene has CDR1 KGHSH and CDR2 LQKENI. Deletions cut 0 bases from V and 4 bases from J, with 6 bases between. This CDR3 spans 13 amino acids.

The V gene is TRBV12-3 or TRBV12-4, the J gene TRBJ1-2, with D possibly matching TRBD1 (5 bases). The V end was cut by 5 bases, the J end by 8 bases, with 15 bases between. The CDR3 extends over 13 amino acids. The CDR3 coding sequence is TGTGCCAGCAGTCTCTTAGGGGTTGGCGGCTACACCTTC. It is translated as CASSLLGVGGYTF.

The chain couples TRBV4-2 to TRBJ1-2; no clear D. This CDR3 has 14 amino acids. The germline gives CDR1 LGHNA, CDR2 YNFKEQ. The V end was cut by 3 bases, the J end by 1 base, with 9 bases between. CDR3 residues: CASSQAEVNYGYTF. In nucleotides, the CDR3 is TGTGCCAGCAGCCAGGCTGAGGTTAACTATGGCTACACCTTC.

This clonotype has a count of ten or more. This chain uses TRBV7-6 with TRBJ2-5; D unclear. V lost 0 bases to trimming and J lost 4 bases, with 18 bases between them. The CDR3 is 17 residues long. CDR1 is SGHVS, CDR2 FNYEAQ, per germline. CDR3 residues: CASSLAYGFRALETQYF. The DNA for the CDR3 is TGTGCCAGCAGCTTAGCTTACGGTTTTCGGGCCCTAGAGACCCAGTACTTC.

This clonotype was seen a handful of times. The chain carries TRBV20-1 and TRBJ2-3; D may be TRBD1 (6 bases). The CDR3 runs to 13 residues. The V gene's germline CDR1 is DFQATT and CDR2 SNEGSKA (reference sequence). V was clipped by 7 bases and J by 0 bases, with 11 bases between them. DNA for the CDR3: TGCAGTGAGGGGCAGGGGAGCACAGATACGCAGTATTTT. Translation gives CSEGQGSTDTQYF.

The table lists this clonotype with a few counts. CDR3 residues: CASSSAYEQFF. The CDR3 nucleotides are TGTGCCAGCAGCTCCGCCTATGAGCAGTTCTTC. This rearrangement joins TRBV7-9 to TRBJ2-1, with D unresolved. V was pared by 4 bases and J by 8 bases, with 6 bases between. The germline V gene has CDR1 SEHNR and CDR2 FQNEAQ (reference sequence). This CDR3 spans 11 amino acids.

The chain links TRBV11-2 to TRBJ2-7; 9 bases fit TRBD2. CDR1 is SGHAT and CDR2 is FQNNGV in the germline V gene. Trimming removed 3 bases from V and 3 bases from J; junction bases left unmatched: 6. The CDR3 contains 15 residues. The CDR3 DNA is TGTGCCAGCAGCTTGGGGCGGGAGGGCAACTACGAGCAGTACTTC. Translating gives CASSLGREGNYEQYF.

The V and J genes are TRBV7-2 and TRBJ1-5; a possible D gene is TRBD1 (5 bases). This CDR3 is 13 amino acids long. Trimming cost V 1 base and J 6 bases, with 7 bases left between them. The germline V gene encodes CDR1 SGHTA and CDR2 FQGNSA. The CDR3 coding sequence is TGTGCCAGCAGCTTAGTGGGGCTTCAGCCCCAGCATTTT. Its protein is CASSLVGLQPQHF.

This clonotype came up once. This sequence joins TRBV12-3 or TRBV12-4 and TRBJ2-3; D not resolved. Trimming pared 5 bases from V and 6 bases from J, leaving 9 bases between. This CDR3 has 12 amino acids. This CDR3 reads CASSTASDTQYF. Here the CDR3 DNA reads TGTGCCAGCAGTACCGCCAGTGATACGCAGTATTTT.

The V gene is TRBV7-9, the J gene TRBJ2-5, with 9 nucleotides matching TRBD2. The J call may be in error: the DNA end matches TRBJ2-7 better. The CDR3 is 15 amino acids. The germline V gene has CDR1 SEHNR and CDR2 FQNEAQ (reference sequence). This CDR3 reads CASSFLAGEAYEQYF. CDR3 bases: TGTGCCAGCAGCTTCTTAGCGGGAGAGGCCTACGAGCAGTACTTC.

The gene calls are TRBV11-2 and TRBJ2-1, with a possible D match to TRBD2 (5 bases). CDR1 SGHAT and CDR2 FQNNGV come from the germline V gene. Trimming removed 0 bases from V and 4 bases from J, with 13 bases in between. The CDR3 sequence is 16 residues long. CDR3 in DNA: TGTGCCAGCAGCTTAGAACTTAGCGCTACGTACAATGAGCAGTTCTTC. Translated: CASSLELSATYNEQFF. Looking up the rest from reference TRBV11-2 and TRBJ2-1 gives the full variable domain: EAGVAQSPRYKIIEKRQSVAFWCNPISGHATLYWYQQILGQGPKLLIQFQNNGVVDDSQLPKDRFSAERLKGVDSTLKIQPAKLEDSAVYLCASSLELSATYNEQFFGPGTRLTVL.

This rearrangement joins TRBV20-1 to TRBJ1-2; D might be TRBD1 (5 bases). V gave up 3 bases and J gave up 4 bases, with 15 bases separating them. Germline-derived CDR1 and CDR2 are DFQATT and SNEGSKA (reference sequence). The CDR3 runs 14 residues. The CDR3: CSASRTGGSYGYTF. The CDR3 nucleotides read TGCAGTGCTAGCCGGACGGGGGGTTCCTATGGCTACACCTTC.